This T cell receptor (beta chain) comes out of a study of cytomegalovirus exposure and HLA in healthy donors. This clone was seen once. As yet, its antigen is unknown. This PCR relied on a set of 60 Vbeta primers and 13 Jbeta primers. The protocol was immunoSEQ multiplex PCR, while the TCRdb copy is restricted to in-frame clones and leaves out a portion. This sample has some 150,000 clones, with about 80% found just once. Study results and caveats: Roughly 170 TCR beta chains were listed as cytomegalovirus-associated.

There are 14 residues in the CDR3. CDR1 SNHLY and CDR2 FYNNEI come from the germline V gene. The J segment lost 4 bases and the V segment lost 6 bases, leaving 4 bases of the junction unmatched. The source of this sequence is a man in his forties or fifties in good health and CMV-seropositive. V usage is TRBV2 and J usage is TRBJ1-2, with 11 bases fitting TRBD1. The sequenced sample consisted of PBMCs. CDR3: CASRGQGVFYGYTF. The CDR3, as DNA: TGTGCCAGCAGGGGACAGGGGGTATTCTATGGCTACACCTTC.